What follows describes a single T cell receptor beta chain. The sample is drawn from a study of CD8 T cell repertoires and HIV-1 epitope variants. Overall study: T cells were stimulated with Twenty-five Gag and Nef peptides separately.

Here immunoSEQ multiplex PCR was the method, and the copy in TCRdb shows in-frame clones only, minus some. Altogether about 95,000 clones are present, 60% to 80% being singletons, with the ten largest covering around a quarter. In germline, CDR1 is MNHNY, CDR2 SVGAGI (reference sequence). V lost 2 bases and J 5 bases, leaving 12 bases between the germline ends. CDR3 length equals 14 residues. This chain connects TRBV6-6 to TRBJ1-1, with TRBD1 as a possible D gene (5 bases). Specimen: uncultured baseline CD8+ T cells from peripheral blood mononuclear cells (PBMCs). This clonotype originated in a male donor with HIV. The CDR3 reads CASSYPGEGTEAFF. The CDR3 DNA follows: TGTGCCAGCAGTTACCCGGGTGAGGGGACTGAAGCTTTCTTT.